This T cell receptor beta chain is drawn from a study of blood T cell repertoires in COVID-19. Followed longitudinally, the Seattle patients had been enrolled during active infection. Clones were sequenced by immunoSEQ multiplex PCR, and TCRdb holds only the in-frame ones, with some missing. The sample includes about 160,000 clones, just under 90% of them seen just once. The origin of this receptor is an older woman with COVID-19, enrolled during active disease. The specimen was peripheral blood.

The CDR3 here is CASAPVDGAEAFF. CDR3 nucleotide sequence: TGTGCTAGTGCCCCCGTGGACGGGGCTGAAGCTTTCTTT. V usage is TRBV12-5 and J usage is TRBJ1-1, with D unresolved. The germline V gene has CDR1 LGHNT and CDR2 FRNRAP. Trimming left V 7 bases short and J 6 bases short, with 15 bases between. The CDR3 consists of 13 residues.